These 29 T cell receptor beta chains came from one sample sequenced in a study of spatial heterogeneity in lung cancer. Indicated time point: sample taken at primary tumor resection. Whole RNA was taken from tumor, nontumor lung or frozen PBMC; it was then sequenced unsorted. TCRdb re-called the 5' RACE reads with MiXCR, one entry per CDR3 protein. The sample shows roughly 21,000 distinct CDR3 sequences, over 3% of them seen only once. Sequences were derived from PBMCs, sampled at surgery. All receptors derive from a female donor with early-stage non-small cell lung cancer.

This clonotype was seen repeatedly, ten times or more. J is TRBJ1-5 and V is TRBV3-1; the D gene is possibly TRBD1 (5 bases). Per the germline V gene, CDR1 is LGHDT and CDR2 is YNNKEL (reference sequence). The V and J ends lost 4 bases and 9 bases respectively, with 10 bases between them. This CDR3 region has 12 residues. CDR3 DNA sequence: TGTGCCAGCAGCCCTATGGGGGGGCCCCAGCATTTT. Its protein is CASSPMGGPQHF. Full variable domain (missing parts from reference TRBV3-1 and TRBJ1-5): DTAVSQTPKYLVTQMGNDKSIKCEQNLGHDTMYWYKQDSKKFLKIMFSYNNKELIINETVPNRFSPKSPDKAHLNLHINSLELGDSAVYFCASSPMGGPQHFGDGTRLSIL.

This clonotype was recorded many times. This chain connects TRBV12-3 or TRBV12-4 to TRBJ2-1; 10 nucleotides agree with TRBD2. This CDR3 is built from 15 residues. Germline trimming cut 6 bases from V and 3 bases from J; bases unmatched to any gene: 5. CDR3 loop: CASSPLAGVYNEQFF. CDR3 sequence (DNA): TGTGCCAGCAGCCCCCTAGCGGGAGTCTACAATGAGCAGTTCTTC.

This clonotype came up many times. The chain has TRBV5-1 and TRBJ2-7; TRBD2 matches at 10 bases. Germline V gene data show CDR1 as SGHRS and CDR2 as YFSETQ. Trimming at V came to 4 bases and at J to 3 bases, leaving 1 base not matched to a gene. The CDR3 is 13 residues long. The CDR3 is CASSPSGSYEQYF. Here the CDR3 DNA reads TGCGCCAGCAGCCCTAGCGGGAGCTACGAGCAGTACTTC. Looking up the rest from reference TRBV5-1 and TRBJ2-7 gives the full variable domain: KAGVTQTPRYLIKTRGQQVTLSCSPISGHRSVSWYQQTPGQGLQFLFEYFSETQRNKGNFPGRFSGRQFSNSRSEMNVSTLELGDSALYLCASSPSGSYEQYFGPGTRLTVT.

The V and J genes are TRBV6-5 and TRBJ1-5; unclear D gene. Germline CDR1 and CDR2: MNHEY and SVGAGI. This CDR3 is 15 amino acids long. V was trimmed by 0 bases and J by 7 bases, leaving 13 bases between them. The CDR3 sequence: CASSYSGPGKQPQHF. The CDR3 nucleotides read TGTGCCAGCAGTTACTCCGGCCCCGGAAAACAGCCCCAGCATTTT.

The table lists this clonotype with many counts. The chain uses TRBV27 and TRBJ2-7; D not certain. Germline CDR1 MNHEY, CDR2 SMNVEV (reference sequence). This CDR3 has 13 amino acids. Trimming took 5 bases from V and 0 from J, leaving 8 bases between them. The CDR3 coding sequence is TGTGCCAGCAGTCATGACAACTCCTACGAGCAGTACTTC. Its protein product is CASSHDNSYEQYF.

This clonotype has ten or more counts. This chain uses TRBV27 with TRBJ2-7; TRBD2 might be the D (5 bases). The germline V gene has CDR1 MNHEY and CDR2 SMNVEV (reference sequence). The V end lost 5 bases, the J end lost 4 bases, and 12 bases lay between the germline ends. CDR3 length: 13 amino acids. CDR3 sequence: CASSPRGPYEQYF. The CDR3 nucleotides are TGTGCCAGCAGTCCCCGAGGGCCTTACGAGCAGTACTTC.

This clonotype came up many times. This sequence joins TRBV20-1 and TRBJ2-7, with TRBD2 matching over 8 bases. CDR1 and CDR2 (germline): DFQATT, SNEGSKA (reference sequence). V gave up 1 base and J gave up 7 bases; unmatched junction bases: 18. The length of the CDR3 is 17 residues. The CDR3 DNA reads TGCAGTGCTAGAGGGCCCCGGGACGCGGGAGGCCCCGAAGAGCAGTACTTC. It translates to CSARGPRDAGGPEEQYF.

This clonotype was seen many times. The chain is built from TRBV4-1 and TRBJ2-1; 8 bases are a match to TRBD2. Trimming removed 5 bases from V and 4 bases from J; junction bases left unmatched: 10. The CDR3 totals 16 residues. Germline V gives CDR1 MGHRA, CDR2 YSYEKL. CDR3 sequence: CASSLAPGLGYNEQFF. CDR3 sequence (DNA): TGCGCCAGCAGCTTAGCACCGGGACTAGGTTACAATGAGCAGTTCTTC.

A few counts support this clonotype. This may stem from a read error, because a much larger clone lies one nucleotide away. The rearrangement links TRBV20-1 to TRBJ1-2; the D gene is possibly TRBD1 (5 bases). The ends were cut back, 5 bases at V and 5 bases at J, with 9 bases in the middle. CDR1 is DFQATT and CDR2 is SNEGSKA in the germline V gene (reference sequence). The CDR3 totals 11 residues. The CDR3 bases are TGCAGTGCTTTCTCAGGGTATGGCTACACCTTC. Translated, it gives CSAFSGYGYTF.

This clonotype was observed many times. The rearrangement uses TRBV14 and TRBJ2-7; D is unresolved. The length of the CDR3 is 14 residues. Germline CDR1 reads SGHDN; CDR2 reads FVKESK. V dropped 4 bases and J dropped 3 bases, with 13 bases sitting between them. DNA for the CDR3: TGTGCCAGCAGCCGCAAGGGAAGGGACTACGAGCAGTACTTC. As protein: CASSRKGRDYEQYF.

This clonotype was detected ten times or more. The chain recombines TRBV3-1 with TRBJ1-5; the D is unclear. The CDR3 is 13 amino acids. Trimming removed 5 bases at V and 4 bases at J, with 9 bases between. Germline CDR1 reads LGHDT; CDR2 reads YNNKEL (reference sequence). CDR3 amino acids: CASSVRRNQPQHF. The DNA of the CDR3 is TGTGCCAGCAGCGTGAGGAGGAATCAGCCCCAGCATTTT. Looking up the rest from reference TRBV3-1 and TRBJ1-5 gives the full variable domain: DTAVSQTPKYLVTQMGNDKSIKCEQNLGHDTMYWYKQDSKKFLKIMFSYNNKELIINETVPNRFSPKSPDKAHLNLHINSLELGDSAVYFCASSVRRNQPQHFGDGTRLSIL.

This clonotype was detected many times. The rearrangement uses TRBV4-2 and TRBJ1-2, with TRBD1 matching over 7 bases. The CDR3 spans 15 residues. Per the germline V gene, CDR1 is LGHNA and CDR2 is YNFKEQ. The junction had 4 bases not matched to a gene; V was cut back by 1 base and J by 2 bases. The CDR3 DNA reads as TGTGCCAGCAGCCAAGGGACAGGAGAAAACTATGGCTACACCTTC. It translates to CASSQGTGENYGYTF.

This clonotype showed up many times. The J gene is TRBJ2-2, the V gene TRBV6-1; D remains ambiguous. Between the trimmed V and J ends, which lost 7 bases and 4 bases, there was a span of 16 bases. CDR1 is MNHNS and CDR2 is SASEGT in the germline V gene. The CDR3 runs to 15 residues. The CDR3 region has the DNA TGTGCCAGCAATCCCGAAAGGACCGGCACCGGGGAGCTGTTTTTT. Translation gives CASNPERTGTGELFF.

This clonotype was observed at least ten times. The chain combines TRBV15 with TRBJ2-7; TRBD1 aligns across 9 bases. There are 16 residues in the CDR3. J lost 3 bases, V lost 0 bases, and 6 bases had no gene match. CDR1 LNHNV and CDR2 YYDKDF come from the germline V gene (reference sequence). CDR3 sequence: CATSRDLWGQGYEQYF. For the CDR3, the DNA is TGTGCCACCAGCAGAGATCTCTGGGGACAGGGCTACGAGCAGTACTTC.

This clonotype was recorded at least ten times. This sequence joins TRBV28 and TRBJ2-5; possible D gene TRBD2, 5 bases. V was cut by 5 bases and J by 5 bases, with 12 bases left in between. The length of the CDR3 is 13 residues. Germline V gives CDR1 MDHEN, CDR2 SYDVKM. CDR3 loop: CASSRGKRETQYF. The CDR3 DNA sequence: TGTGCCAGCAGTCGGGGTAAAAGGGAGACCCAGTACTTC. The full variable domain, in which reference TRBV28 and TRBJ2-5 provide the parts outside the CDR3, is DVKVTQSSRYLVKRTGEKVFLECVQDMDHENMFWYRQDPGLGLRLIYFSYDVKMKEKGDIPEGYSVSREKKERFSLILESASTNQTSMYLCASSRGKRETQYFGPGTRLLVL.

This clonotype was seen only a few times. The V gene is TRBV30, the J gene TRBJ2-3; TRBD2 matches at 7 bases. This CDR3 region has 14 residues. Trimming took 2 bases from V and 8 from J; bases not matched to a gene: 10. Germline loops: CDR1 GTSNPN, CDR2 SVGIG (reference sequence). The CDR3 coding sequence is TGTGCCTGGAGTTGGCTAGCGGACCTAGCTACGCAGTATTTT. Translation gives CAWSWLADLATQYF.

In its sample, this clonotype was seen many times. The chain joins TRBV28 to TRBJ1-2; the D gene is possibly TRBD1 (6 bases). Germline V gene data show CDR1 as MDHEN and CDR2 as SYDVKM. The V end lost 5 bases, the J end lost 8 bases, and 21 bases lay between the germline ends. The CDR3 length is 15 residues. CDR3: CASSLETGRSVGYTF. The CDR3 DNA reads TGTGCCAGCAGTCTTGAGACAGGCAGAAGCGTCGGCTACACCTTC.

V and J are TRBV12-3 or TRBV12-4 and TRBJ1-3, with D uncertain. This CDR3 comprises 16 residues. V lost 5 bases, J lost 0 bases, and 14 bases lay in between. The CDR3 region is CASSPQSRSSGNTIYF. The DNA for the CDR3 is TGTGCCAGCAGTCCCCAAAGCCGTTCCTCTGGAAACACCATATATTTT.

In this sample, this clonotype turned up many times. CDR3 in amino acids: CASSYDRYNEQFF. The CDR3 DNA sequence: TGTGCCAGCAGTTACGACCGTTACAATGAGCAGTTCTTC. V gene TRBV6-6 combines with J gene TRBJ2-1; D is uncertain. CDR1 is MNHNY, CDR2 SVGAGI, per germline (reference sequence). The ends were cut back, 2 bases at V and 4 bases at J, with 6 bases in the middle. This CDR3 comprises 13 residues.

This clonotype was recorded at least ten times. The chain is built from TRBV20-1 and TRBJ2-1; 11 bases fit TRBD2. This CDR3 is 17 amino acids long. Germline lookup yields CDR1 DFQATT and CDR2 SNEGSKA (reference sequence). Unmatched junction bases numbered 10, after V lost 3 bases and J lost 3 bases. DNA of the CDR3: TGCAGTGCTAGGACTAGCGGGGCCCTCCTGGGCTACAATGAGCAGTTCTTC. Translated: CSARTSGALLGYNEQFF.

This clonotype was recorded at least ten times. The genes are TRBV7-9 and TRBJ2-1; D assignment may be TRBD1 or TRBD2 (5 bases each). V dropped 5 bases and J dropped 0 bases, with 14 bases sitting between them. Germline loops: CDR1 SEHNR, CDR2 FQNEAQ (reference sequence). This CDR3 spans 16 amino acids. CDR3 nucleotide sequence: TGTGCCAGCAGCCCCCTAAGGGGAGACTCCTACAATGAGCAGTTCTTC. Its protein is CASSPLRGDSYNEQFF.

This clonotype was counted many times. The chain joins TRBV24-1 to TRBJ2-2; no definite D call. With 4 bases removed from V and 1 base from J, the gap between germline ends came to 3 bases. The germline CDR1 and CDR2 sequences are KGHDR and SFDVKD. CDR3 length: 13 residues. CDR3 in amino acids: CATSDQNTGELFF. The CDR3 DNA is TGTGCCACCAGTGACCAGAACACCGGGGAGCTGTTTTTT.

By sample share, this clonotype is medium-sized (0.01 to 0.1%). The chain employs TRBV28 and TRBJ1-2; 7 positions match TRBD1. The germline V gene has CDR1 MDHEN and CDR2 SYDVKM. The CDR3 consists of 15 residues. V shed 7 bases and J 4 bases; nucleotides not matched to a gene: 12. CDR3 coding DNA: TGTGCCAGCACCACTTTTGAGGGGGCGAGCTATGGCTACACCTTC. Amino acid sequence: CASTTFEGASYGYTF.

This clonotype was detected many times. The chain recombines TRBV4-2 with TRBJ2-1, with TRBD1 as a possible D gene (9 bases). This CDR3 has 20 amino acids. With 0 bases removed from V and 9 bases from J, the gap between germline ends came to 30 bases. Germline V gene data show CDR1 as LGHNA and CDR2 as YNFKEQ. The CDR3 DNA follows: TGTGCCAGCAGCCAAGAGTCAGGACAGGGGTTTAGCGGGATTCTGGGTGAGCAGTTCTTC. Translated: CASSQESGQGFSGILGEQFF.

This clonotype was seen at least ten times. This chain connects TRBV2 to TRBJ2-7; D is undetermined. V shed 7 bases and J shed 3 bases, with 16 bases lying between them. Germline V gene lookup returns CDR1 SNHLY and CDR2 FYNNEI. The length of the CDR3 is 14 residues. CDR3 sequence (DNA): TGTGCCAGCATGTTGGAGAGATCGGACTACGAGCAGTACTTC. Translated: CASMLERSDYEQYF.

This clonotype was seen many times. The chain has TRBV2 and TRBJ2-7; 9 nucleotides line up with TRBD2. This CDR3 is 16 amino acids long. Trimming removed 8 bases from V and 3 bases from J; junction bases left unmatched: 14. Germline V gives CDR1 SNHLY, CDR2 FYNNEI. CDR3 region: CASLHVGVAGVYEQYF. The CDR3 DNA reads TGTGCCAGCCTCCACGTTGGGGTAGCGGGAGTCTACGAGCAGTACTTC.

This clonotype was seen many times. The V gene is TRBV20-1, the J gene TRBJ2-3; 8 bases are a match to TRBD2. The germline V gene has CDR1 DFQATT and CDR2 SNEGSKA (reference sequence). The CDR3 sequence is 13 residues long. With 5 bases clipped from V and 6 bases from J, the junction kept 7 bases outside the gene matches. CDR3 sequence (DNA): TGCAGTGCTGCTCTAGCGGGCCCGGATACGCAGTATTTT. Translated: CSAALAGPDTQYF.

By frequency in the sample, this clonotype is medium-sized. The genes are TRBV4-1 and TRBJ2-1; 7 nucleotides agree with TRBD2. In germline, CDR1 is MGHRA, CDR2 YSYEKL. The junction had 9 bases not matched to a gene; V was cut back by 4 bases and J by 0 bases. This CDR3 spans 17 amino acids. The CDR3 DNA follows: TGCGCCAGCAGCCGCTTAGGGCGGGAGCACTCCTACAATGAGCAGTTCTTC. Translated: CASSRLGREHSYNEQFF.

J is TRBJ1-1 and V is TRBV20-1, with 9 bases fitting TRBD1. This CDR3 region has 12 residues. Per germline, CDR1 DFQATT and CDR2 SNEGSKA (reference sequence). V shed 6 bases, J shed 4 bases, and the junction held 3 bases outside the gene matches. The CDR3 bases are TGCAGTGCCCTGACAGGGGGCACTGAAGCTTTCTTT. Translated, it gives CSALTGGTEAFF.